This TCR beta chain was sequenced for a study of identical twins. Study findings and constraints: Out-of-frame alpha sequences shared by twins were enriched for low generation probability. Within cord blood, abundant beta clonotypes carried fewer insertions, but memory repertoires showed no such trend.

This clonotype was counted a few times. Its antigen remains unknown. TCRdb reprocessed the 5' RACE reads with MiXCR, giving one entry per CDR3 protein. The repertoire includes some 710,000 distinct CDR3 sequences, around 6% of them detected once, and approximately 2% sits in the top ten. This CDR3 is built from 13 residues. Germline assignment: CDR1 DFQATT and CDR2 SNEGSKA (reference sequence). V lost 6 bases and J 4 bases, leaving 16 bases between the germline ends. This chain uses TRBV20-1 with TRBJ2-7; D possibly uses TRBD1 or TRBD2 (5 bases each). The material sequenced was naive T cells sorted from blood. The source of this sequence is a young man in good health. The chain's CDR3 is CSARGQGRYEQYF. The CDR3 bases are TGCAGTGCCCGGGGCCAGGGAAGGTACGAGCAGTACTTC.